The 20 T cell receptor delta chains in this list originate from one sample, sequenced in a study of Vδ1+ human thymocytes. These TCRs are of unknown antigen specificity. Study-wide points: Highly polyclonal TRG and TRD repertoires with Gaussian CDR3 length distributions appeared in thymus.

Sequences come from RNA converted to cDNA by reverse transcription. CDR3 amplicons came from multiplex PCR with pooled V-gene forward and constant-region reverse primers. TCRdb applied CATT to the multiplex PCR reads for clone calling. Here the sample spans some 55,000 delta-chain clones, approximately 15% being singletons. Sequencing used Vdelta1+ gamma-delta thymocytes from the thymus. Described subset: FACS-sorted CD3+ TCRalphabeta- TCRVdelta1+ TCRVdelta2- thymocytes. The receptors stem from a boy younger than two who had congenital heart surgery.

The gene calls are TRDV1 and TRDJ1, with TRDD3 identical over 8 bases. V lost 5 bases and J lost 5; bases outside the gene matches: 13. The CDR3 sequence is 16 residues long. The germline V gene has CDR1 TSWWSYY and CDR2 QGS. The chain's CDR3 is CALGPSRRGDKDKLIF. In nucleotides, the CDR3 is TGTGCTCTTGGGCCGTCACGGAGGGGGGATAAGGATAAACTCATCTTT.

A few counts support this clone. V is TRDV1 and J is TRDJ2, with D uncertain. V lost 4 bases to trimming and J lost 0 bases, with 6 bases between them. Germline V CDR1 and CDR2: TSWWSYY, QGS. There are 14 residues in the CDR3. The CDR3, as DNA: TGTGCTCTTGGGGCCTGCCCTTTGACAGCACAACTCTTCTTT. This translates into CALGACPLTAQLFF.

The chain carries TRDV1 and TRDJ1, with 8 bases fitting TRDD2. J gave up 9 bases and V 0 bases, and 18 bases lay outside the gene matches. Per germline, CDR1 TSWWSYY and CDR2 QGS. This CDR3 has 18 amino acids. Here the CDR3 DNA reads TGTGCTCTTGGGGAACTAGGTCTTCCTACACTTCTGGGCCCTGAACTCATCTTT. Translated: CALGELGLPTLLGPELIF.

This sequence joins TRDV1 and TRDJ1, with 7 bases fitting TRDD3. After removal of 8 bases from V and 0 bases from J, the junction contained 9 bases not matched to a gene. Germline CDR1 TSWWSYY, CDR2 QGS. The CDR3 length is 15 residues. The CDR3 spells CALLRAGGHTDKLIF. The CDR3 DNA follows: TGTGCTCTTTTGAGAGCTGGGGGTCACACCGATAAACTCATCTTT.

This clone was picked up a small number of times. V is TRDV1 and J is TRDJ1, with a possible D match to TRDD3 (5 bases). Germline loops: CDR1 TSWWSYY, CDR2 QGS. This CDR3 region has 18 residues. V was cut by 0 bases and J by 8 bases, with 25 bases left in between. This CDR3 reads CALGELPGGWGGIRKLIF. The CDR3 bases are TGTGCTCTTGGGGAACTGCCCGGCGGTTGGGGAGGGATTCGAAAACTCATCTTT.

Turning to this clone: Other DNA sequences from this sample encode an identical CDR3 as well. This chain connects TRDV2 to TRDJ1; D is undetermined. V was pared by 0 bases and J by 3 bases, with 25 bases between. This CDR3 is built from 19 residues. Germline V gives CDR1 GEAIGNYY, CDR2 EKD. CDR3 bases: TGTGCCTGTGACACCGTACTGCTATACTATAGCGTTTCCGCCGATAAACTCATCTTT. Its translation is CACDTVLLYYSVSADKLIF.

The chain couples TRDV1 to TRDJ1; 10 bases are shared with TRDD3. The CDR3 is made up of 20 amino acids. CDR1 is TSWWSYY and CDR2 is QGS in the germline V gene. V lost 3 bases and J lost 0; bases outside the gene matches: 16. This chain's CDR3 is CALGDSWGIRTRWYTDKLIF. Here the CDR3 DNA reads TGTGCTCTTGGGGATAGCTGGGGGATAAGGACCCGTTGGTACACCGATAAACTCATCTTT.

This clone appeared a few times. The V and J genes are TRDV1 and TRDJ1; D is undetermined. CDR1 TSWWSYY and CDR2 QGS come from the germline V gene. V was shortened by 1 base and J by 4 bases, with 16 bases between the two germline ends. This CDR3 spans 16 amino acids. The CDR3 here is CALGERRPSRHDKLIF. The DNA of the CDR3 is TGTGCTCTTGGGGAACGCCGGCCGAGTCGACACGATAAACTCATCTTT.

V and J are TRDV1 and TRDJ1; the D call may be TRDD2 or TRDD3 (8 bases each). V lost 0 bases to trimming and J lost 2 bases, with 22 bases between them. The CDR3 has 19 residues. Germline V gene lookup returns CDR1 TSWWSYY and CDR2 QGS. The CDR3 is CALGELGLPILGDTDKLIF. CDR3 nucleotides: TGTGCTCTTGGGGAACTAGGCCTTCCTATTTTGGGGGATACCGATAAACTCATCTTT.

The chain combines TRDV1 with TRDJ1; 12 nucleotides agree with TRDD3. The germline CDR1 and CDR2 sequences are TSWWSYY and QGS. The CDR3 length is 15 residues. The J segment lost 4 bases and the V segment lost 3 bases, leaving 3 bases of the junction unmatched. CDR3 region: CALGDPWGIRDKLIF. Written as DNA, the CDR3 is TGTGCTCTTGGGGATCCCTGGGGGATACGCGATAAACTCATCTTT.

This chain joins TRDV1 and TRDJ1, with D tentatively TRDD2 (6 bases). There are 19 residues in the CDR3. Trimming stripped 0 bases from V and 3 bases from J, with 23 bases between. CDR1 and CDR2 from the germline V gene are TSWWSYY and QGS. As DNA, the CDR3 is TGTGCTCTTGGGGAACTTCACCATAGCCTTCCCCACGACGCCGATAAACTCATCTTT. The encoded protein is CALGELHHSLPHDADKLIF.

This clone was detected only a few times. The rearrangement links TRDV1 to TRDJ1; D is perhaps TRDD2 (6 bases). V was shortened by 4 bases and J by 0 bases, with 24 bases between the two germline ends. The length of the CDR3 is 19 residues. CDR1 is TSWWSYY, CDR2 QGS, per germline. CDR3 DNA: TGTGCTCTTGGGGCCCGTCAGGGGTCTTCCTGGCCGTACACCGATAAACTCATCTTT. Its protein is CALGARQGSSWPYTDKLIF.

This clone came up a few times. One end of the junction is discordant with germline, which a read error may explain. This sample includes further DNA sequences coding for the same CDR3. The V and J genes are TRDV1 and TRDJ1; 11 nucleotides agree with TRDD3. This CDR3 region has 20 residues. Looked up from germline, CDR1 is TSWWSYY and CDR2 is QGS. The CDR3 sequence: CALGELQMRSGGYVTNKLIF. As DNA, the CDR3 is TGTGCTCTTGGGGAACTACAGATGCGGAGTGGGGGATACGTCACCAATAAACTCATCTTT.

The V call is TRDV1, the J call TRDJ1, with TRDD3 matching over 7 bases. J was trimmed by 0 bases and V by 1 base; bases with no gene match: 14. The CDR3 length is 19 residues. The V gene's germline CDR1 is TSWWSYY and CDR2 QGS. The CDR3 is CALGERPQTGDPYTDKLIF. CDR3 DNA: TGTGCTCTTGGGGAACGCCCCCAGACGGGGGATCCGTACACCGATAAACTCATCTTT.

The chain carries TRDV1 and TRDJ1; D is uncertain. There are 17 residues in the CDR3. V was trimmed by 5 bases and J by 0 bases, leaving 19 bases between them. Per germline, CDR1 TSWWSYY and CDR2 QGS. The CDR3 sequence: CALGPLTTPLNTDKLIF. DNA of the CDR3: TGTGCTCTTGGGCCCTTGACTACCCCCTTGAACACCGATAAACTCATCTTT.

This clone was seen more than once but under ten times. This rearrangement joins TRDV1 to TRDJ2; 12 bases align to TRDD3. This CDR3 is 22 amino acids long. Per germline, CDR1 TSWWSYY and CDR2 QGS. V trimming: 6 bases; J trimming: 0 bases; junction bases outside the gene matches: 20. CDR3 sequence (DNA): TGTGCTCTTGGTTGGACCCGTGTCCTGGGGGATACGCGCCCCCCTTTGACAGCACAACTCTTCTTT. This encodes CALGWTRVLGDTRPPLTAQLFF.

Only a few counts were recorded for this clone. This chain joins TRDV1 and TRDJ1; D is unclear. Germline CDR1 and CDR2: TSWWSYY and QGS. Trimming stripped 2 bases from V and 14 bases from J, with 6 bases between. This CDR3 contains 9 residues. The CDR3 spells CALGESGIF. The CDR3 DNA reads as TGTGCTCTTGGGGAAAGCGGAATCTTT.

The rearrangement links TRDV1 to TRDJ1; 8 positions match TRDD3. Unmatched junction bases numbered 10, after V lost 0 bases and J lost 4 bases. CDR1 is TSWWSYY, CDR2 QGS, per germline. This CDR3 has 17 residues. The CDR3 coding sequence is TGTGCTCTTGGGGAACTCTGGGGGAAAAAAACCAGCGATAAACTCATCTTT. Protein: CALGELWGKKTSDKLIF.

The chain combines TRDV1 with TRDJ1; 12 bases map to TRDD3. CDR3 length: 22 residues. V gave up 0 bases and J gave up 3 bases; unmatched junction bases: 20. The germline V gene has CDR1 TSWWSYY and CDR2 QGS. The CDR3 loop is CALGELMTPLLGDTMGADKLIF. The CDR3 nucleotides are TGTGCTCTTGGGGAACTCATGACCCCTTTACTGGGGGATACCATGGGGGCCGATAAACTCATCTTT.

V is TRDV1 and J is TRDJ1; 8 bases are a match to TRDD3. V shed 2 bases and J 0 bases; nucleotides not matched to a gene: 23. The CDR3 has 22 amino acids. CDR1 and CDR2 from the germline V gene are TSWWSYY and QGS. CDR3 in amino acids: CALGERLFLKGYWGGYTDKLIF. DNA of the CDR3: TGTGCTCTTGGGGAAAGGTTGTTCCTTAAGGGGTACTGGGGGGGGTACACCGATAAACTCATCTTT.